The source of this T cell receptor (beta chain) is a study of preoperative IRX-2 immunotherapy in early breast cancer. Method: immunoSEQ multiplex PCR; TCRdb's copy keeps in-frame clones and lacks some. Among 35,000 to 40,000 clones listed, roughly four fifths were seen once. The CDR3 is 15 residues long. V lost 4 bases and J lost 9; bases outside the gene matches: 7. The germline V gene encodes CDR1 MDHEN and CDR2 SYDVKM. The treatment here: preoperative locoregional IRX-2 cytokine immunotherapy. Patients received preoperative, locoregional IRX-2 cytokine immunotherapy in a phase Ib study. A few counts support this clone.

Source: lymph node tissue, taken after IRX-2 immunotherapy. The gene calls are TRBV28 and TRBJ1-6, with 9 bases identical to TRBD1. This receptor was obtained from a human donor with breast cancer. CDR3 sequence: CASSSLGTGSSPLHF. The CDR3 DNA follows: TGTGCCAGCAGTTCCCTTGGGACAGGGAGTTCACCCCTCCACTTT.